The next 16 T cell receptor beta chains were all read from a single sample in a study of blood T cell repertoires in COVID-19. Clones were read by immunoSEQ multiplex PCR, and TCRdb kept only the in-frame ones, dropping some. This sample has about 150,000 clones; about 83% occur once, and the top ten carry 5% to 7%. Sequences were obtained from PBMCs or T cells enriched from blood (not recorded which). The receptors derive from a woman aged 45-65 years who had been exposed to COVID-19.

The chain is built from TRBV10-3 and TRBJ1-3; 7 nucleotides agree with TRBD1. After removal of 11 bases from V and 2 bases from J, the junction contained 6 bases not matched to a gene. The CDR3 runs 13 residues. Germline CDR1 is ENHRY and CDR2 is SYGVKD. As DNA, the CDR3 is TGTGCCTCCCAGGGACAGACTGGAAACACCATATATTTT. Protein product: CASQGQTGNTIYF.

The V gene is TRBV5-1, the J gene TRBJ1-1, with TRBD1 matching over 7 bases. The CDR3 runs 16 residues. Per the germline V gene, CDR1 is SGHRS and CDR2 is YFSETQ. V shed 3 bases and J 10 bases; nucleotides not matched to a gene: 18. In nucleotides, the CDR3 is TGCGCCAGCAGCTCGTGGTCCCAAGGACAGGATAAAATAGCTTTCTTT. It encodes CASSSWSQGQDKIAFF. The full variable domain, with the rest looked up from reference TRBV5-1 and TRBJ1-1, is KAGVTQTPRYLIKTRGQQVTLSCSPISGHRSVSWYQQTPGQGLQFLFEYFSETQRNKGNFPGRFSGRQFSNSRSEMNVSTLELGDSALYLCASSSWSQGQDKIAFFGQGTRLTVV.

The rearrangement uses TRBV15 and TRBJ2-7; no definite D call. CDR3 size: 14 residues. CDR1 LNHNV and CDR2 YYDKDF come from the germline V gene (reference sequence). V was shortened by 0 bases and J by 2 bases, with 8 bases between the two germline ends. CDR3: CATSRDVVTYEQYF. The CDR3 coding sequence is TGTGCCACCAGCAGAGATGTCGTAACCTACGAGCAGTACTTC. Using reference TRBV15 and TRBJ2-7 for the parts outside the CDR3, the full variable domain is DAMVIQNPRYQVTQFGKPVTLSCSQTLNHNVMYWYQQKSSQAPKLLFHYYDKDFNNEADTPDNFQSRRPNTSFCFLDIRSPGLGDTAMYLCATSRDVVTYEQYFGPGTRLTVT.

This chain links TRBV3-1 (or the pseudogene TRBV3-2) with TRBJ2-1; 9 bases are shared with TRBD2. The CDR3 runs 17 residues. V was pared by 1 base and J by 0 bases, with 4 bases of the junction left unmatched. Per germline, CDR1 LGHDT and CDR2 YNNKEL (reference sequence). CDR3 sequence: CASSQVAGGPSYNEQFF. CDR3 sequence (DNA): TGTGCCAGCAGCCAAGTGGCGGGGGGGCCCTCCTACAATGAGCAGTTCTTC.

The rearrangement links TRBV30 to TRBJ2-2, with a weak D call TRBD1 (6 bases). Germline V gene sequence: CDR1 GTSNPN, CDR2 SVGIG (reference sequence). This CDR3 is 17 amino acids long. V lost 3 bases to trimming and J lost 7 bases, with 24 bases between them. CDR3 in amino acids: CAWSRGAGTRFSGELFF. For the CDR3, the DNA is TGTGCCTGGAGCAGGGGAGCCGGGACCCGCTTTAGCGGGGAGCTGTTTTTT.

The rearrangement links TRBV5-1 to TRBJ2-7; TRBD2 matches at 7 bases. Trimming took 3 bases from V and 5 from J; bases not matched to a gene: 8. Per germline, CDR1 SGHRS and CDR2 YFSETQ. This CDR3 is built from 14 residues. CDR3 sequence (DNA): TGCGCCAGCAGCTCAGGACTAGGTAGAGACGAGCAGTACTTC. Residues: CASSSGLGRDEQYF.

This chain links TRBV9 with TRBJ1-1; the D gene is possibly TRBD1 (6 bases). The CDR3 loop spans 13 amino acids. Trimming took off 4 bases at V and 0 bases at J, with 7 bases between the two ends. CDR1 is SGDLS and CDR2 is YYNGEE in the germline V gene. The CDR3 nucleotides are TGTGCCAGCAGCTCAGGGGTGAACACTGAAGCTTTCTTT. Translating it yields CASSSGVNTEAFF.

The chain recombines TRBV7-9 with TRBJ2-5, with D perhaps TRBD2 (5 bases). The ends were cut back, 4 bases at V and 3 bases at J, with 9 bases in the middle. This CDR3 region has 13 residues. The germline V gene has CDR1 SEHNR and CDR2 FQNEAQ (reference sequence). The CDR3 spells CASSSLAKETQYF. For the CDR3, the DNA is TGTGCCAGCAGCTCTCTAGCTAAAGAGACCCAGTACTTC. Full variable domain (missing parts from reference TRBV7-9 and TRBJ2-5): DTGVSQNPRHKITKRGQNVTFRCDPISEHNRLYWYRQTLGQGPEFLTYFQNEAQLEKSRLLSDRFSAERPKGSFSTLEIQRTEQGDSAMYLCASSSLAKETQYFGPGTRLLVL.

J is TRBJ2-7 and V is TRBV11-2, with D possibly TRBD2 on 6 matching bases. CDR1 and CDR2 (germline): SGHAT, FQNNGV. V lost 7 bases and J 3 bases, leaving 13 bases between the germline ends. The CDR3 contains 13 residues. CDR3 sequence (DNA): TGTGCCAGCACGCAAGCGGGCGGCTACGAGCAGTACTTC. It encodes CASTQAGGYEQYF.

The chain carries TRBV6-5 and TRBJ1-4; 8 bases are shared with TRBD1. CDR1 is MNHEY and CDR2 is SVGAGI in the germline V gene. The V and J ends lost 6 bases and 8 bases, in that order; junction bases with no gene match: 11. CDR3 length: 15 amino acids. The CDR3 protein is CASRSDRGQYEKLFF. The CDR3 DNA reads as TGTGCCAGCAGATCCGACAGGGGCCAATACGAAAAACTGTTTTTT.

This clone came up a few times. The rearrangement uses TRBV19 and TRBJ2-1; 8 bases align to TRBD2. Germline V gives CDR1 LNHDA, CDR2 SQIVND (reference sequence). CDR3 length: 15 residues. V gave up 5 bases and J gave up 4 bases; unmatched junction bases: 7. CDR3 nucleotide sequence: TGTGCCAGTAGTCTTACTAGCGGCGATTACAATGAGCAGTTCTTC. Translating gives CASSLTSGDYNEQFF.

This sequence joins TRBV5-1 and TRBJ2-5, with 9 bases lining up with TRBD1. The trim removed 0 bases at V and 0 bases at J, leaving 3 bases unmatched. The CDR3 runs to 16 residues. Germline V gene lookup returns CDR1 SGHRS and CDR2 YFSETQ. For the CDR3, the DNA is TGCGCCAGCAGCTTGGCCGACAGGGGGTACCAAGAGACCCAGTACTTC. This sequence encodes CASSLADRGYQETQYF.

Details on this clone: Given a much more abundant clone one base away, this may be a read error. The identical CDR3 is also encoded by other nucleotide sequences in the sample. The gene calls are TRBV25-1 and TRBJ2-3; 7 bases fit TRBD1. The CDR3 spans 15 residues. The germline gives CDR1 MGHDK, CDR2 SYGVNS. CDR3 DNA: TGTGCCAGCAGTCTAGGGGGCGCTAGCACAGATACGCAATATTTT. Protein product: CASSLGGASTDTQYF.

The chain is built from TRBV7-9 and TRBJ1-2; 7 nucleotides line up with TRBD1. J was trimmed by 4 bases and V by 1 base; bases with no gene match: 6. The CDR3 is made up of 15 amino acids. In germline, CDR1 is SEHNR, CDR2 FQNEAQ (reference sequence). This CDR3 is CASSLETGSGYGYTF. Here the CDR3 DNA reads TGTGCCAGCAGCTTAGAGACAGGGTCGGGCTATGGCTACACCTTC.

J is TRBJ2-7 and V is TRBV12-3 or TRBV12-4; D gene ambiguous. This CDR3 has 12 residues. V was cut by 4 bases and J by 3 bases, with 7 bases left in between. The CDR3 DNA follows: TGTGCCAGCAGTTCCCCCGTCTACGAGCAGTACTTC. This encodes CASSSPVYEQYF.

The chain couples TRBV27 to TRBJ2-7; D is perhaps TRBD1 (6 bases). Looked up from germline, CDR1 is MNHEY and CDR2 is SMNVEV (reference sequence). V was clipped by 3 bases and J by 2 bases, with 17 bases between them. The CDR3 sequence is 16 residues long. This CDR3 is CASSFVGRGPPYEQYF. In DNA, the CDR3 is TGTGCCAGCAGTTTTGTAGGCAGGGGACCACCCTACGAGCAGTACTTC.